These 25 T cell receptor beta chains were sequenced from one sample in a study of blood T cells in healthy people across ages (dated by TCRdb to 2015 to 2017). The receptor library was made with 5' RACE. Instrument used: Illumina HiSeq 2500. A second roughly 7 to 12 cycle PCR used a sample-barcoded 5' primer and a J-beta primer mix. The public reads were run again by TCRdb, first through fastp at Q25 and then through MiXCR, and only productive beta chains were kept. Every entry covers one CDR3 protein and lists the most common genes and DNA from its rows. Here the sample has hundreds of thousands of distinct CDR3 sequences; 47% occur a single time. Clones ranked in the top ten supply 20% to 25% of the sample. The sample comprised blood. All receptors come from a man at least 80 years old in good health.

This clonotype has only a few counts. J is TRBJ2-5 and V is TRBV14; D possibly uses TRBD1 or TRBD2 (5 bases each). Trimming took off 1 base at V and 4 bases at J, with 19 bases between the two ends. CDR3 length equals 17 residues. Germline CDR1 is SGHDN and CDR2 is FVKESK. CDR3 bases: TGTGCCAGCAGCCAAGTTAATTTGAGGGGCCGTCGAGAGACCCAGTACTTC. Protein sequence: CASSQVNLRGRRETQYF. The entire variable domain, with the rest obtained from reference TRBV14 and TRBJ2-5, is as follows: EAGVTQFPSHSVIEKGQTVTLRCDPISGHDNLYWYRRVMGKEIKFLLHFVKESKQDESGMPNNRFLAERTGGTYSTLKVQPAELEDSGVYFCASSQVNLRGRRETQYFGPGTRLLVL.

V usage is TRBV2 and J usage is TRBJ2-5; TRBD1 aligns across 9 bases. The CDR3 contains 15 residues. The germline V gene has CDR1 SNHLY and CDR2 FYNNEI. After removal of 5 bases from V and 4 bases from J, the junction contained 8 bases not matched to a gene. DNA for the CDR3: TGTGCCAGCAGTCCTTTCACAGGGGGCAGAGAGACCCAGTACTTC. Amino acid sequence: CASSPFTGGRETQYF.

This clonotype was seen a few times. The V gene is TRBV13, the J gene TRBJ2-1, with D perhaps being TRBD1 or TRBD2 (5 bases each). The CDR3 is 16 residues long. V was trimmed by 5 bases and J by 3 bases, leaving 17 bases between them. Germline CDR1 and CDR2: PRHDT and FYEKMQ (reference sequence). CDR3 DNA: TGTGCCAGCAGCCGGTACCGGGACCCTCACTACAATGAGCAGTTCTTC. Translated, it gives CASSRYRDPHYNEQFF.

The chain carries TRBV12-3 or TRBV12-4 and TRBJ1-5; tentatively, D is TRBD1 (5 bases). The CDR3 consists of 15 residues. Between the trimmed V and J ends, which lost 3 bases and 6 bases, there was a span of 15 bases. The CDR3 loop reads CASSLMAGLTQPQHF. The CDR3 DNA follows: TGTGCCAGCAGTTTGATGGCAGGGCTGACTCAGCCCCAGCATTTT.

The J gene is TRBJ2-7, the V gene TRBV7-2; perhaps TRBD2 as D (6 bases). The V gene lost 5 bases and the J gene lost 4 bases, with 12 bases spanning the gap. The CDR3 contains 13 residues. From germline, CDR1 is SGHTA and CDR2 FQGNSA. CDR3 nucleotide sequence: TGTGCCAGCAGCCGCCGGGACTTTTACGAGCAGTACTTC. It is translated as CASSRRDFYEQYF.

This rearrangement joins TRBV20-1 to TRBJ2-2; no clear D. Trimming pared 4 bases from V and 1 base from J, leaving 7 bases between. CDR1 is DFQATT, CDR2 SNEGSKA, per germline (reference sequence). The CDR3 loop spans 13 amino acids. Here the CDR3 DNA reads TGCAGTGCTAAGACGCTGAACACCGGGGAGCTGTTTTTT. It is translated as CSAKTLNTGELFF.

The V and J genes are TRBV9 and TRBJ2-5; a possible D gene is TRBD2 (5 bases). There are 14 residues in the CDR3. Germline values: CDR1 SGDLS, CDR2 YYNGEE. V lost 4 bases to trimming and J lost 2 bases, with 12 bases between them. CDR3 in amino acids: CASSTAGSQETQYF. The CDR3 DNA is TGTGCCAGCAGCACCGCGGGTAGTCAAGAGACCCAGTACTTC.

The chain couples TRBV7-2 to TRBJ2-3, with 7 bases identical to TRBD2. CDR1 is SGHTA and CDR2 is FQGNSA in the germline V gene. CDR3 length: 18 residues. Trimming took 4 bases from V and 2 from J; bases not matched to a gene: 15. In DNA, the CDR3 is TGTGCCAGCAGCTCACCGGGGGGTAGCCCCTATATCACAGATACGCAGTATTTT. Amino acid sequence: CASSSPGGSPYITDTQYF.

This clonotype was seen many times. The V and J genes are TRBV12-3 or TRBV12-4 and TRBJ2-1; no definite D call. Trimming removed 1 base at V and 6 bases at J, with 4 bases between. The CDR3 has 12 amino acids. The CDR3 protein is CASSLDPNEQFF. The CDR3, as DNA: TGTGCCAGCAGTTTAGATCCCAATGAGCAGTTCTTC.

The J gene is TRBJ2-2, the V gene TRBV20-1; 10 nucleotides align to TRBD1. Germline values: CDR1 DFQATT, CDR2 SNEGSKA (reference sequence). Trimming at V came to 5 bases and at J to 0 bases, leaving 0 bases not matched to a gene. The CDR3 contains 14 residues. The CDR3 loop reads CSAGTGANTGELFF. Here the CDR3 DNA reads TGCAGTGCTGGGACAGGGGCGAACACCGGGGAGCTGTTTTTT.

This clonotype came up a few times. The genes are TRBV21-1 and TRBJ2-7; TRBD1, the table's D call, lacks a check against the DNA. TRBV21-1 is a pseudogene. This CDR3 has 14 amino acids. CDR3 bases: TGTGCCAGCAGCAAACCGGGACAGAGTTACGAGCAGTACTTC. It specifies CASSKPGQSYEQYF.

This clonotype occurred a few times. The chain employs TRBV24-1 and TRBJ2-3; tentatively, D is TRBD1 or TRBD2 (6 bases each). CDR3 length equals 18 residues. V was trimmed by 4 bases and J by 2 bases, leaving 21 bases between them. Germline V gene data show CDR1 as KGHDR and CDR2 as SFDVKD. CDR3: CATSDSRGTGASTDTQYF. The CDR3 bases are TGTGCCACCAGTGACAGCAGGGGAACGGGAGCCTCCACAGATACGCAGTATTTT.

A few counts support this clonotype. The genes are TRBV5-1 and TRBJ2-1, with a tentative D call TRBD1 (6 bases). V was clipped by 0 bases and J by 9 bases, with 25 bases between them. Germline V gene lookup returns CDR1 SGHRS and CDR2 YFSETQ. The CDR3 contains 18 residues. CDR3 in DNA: TGCGCCAGCAGCTTGGAGAACACCGTTGGACAGTTTAGGGTTGAGCAGTTCTTC. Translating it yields CASSLENTVGQFRVEQFF.

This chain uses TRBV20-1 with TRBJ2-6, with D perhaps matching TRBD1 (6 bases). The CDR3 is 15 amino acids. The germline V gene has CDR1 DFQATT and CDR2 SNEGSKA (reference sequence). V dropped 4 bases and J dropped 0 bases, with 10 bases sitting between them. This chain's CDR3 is CSATSGVSGANVLTF. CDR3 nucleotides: TGCAGTGCTACTTCAGGGGTCTCTGGGGCCAACGTCCTGACTTTC.

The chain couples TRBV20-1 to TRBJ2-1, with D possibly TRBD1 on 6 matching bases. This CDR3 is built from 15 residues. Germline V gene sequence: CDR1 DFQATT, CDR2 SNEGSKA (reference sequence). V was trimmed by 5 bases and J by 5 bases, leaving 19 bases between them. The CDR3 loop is CSAPTTGTYHNEQFF. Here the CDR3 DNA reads TGCAGTGCTCCAACAACCGGGACATACCACAATGAGCAGTTCTTC.

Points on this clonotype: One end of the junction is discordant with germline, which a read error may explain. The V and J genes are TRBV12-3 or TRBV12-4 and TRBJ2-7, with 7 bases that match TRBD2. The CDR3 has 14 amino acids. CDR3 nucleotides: TGTGCCGGCAGAAACGGGGGGAGCTCCTACGAGCAGTACTTC. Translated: CAGRNGGSSYEQYF.

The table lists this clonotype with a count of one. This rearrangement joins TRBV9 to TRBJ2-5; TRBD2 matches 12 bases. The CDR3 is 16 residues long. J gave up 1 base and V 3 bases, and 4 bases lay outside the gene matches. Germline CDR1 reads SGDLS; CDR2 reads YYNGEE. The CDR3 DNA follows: TGTGCCAGCAGCGGCGGACTAGCGGGGACCCAAGAGACCCAGTACTTC. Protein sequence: CASSGGLAGTQETQYF.

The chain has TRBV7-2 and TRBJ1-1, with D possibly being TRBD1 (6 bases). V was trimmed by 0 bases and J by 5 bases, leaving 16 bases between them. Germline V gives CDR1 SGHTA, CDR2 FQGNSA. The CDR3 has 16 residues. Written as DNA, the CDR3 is TGTGCCAGCAGCTTAGCGCTGGCAGGGGCGAGGACTGAAGCTTTCTTT. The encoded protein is CASSLALAGARTEAFF. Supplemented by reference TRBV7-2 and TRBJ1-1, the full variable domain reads GAGVSQSPSNKVTEKGKDVELRCDPISGHTALYWYRQSLGQGLEFLIYFQGNSAPDKSGLPSDRFSAERTGGSVSTLTIQRTQQEDSAVYLCASSLALAGARTEAFFGQGTRLTVV.

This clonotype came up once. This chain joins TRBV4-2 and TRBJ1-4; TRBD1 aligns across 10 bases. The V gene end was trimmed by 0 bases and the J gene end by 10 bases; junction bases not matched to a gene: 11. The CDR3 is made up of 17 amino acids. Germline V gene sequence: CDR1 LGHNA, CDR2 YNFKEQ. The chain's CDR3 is CASSQEWDDRGRPKLFF. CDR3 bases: TGTGCCAGCAGCCAAGAATGGGACGACAGGGGGCGCCCAAAACTGTTTTTT.

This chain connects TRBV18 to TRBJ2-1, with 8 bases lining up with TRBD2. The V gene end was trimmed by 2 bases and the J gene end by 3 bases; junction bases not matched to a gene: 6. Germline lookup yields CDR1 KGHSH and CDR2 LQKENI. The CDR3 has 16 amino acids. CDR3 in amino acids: CASSPRERGSYNEQFF. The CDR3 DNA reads TGTGCCAGCTCACCAAGGGAGCGGGGGAGCTACAATGAGCAGTTCTTC.

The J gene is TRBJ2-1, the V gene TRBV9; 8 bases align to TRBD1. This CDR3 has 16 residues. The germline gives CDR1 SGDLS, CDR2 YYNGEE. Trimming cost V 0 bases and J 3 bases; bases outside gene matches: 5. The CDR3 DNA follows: TGTGCCAGCAGCGTAGTCGGGACAGGTAGCTACAATGAGCAGTTCTTC. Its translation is CASSVVGTGSYNEQFF.

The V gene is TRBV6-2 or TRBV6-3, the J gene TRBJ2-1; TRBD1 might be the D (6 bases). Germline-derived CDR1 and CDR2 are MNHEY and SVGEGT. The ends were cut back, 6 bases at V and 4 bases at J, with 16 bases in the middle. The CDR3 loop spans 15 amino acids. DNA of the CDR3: TGTGCCAGCAGCCCAGGGGAGCTAAATTACAATGAGCAGTTCTTC. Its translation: CASSPGELNYNEQFF.

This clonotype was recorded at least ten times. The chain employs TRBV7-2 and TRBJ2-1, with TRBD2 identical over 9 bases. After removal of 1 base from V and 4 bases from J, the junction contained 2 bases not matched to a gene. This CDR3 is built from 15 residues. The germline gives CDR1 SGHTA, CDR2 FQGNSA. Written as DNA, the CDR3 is TGTGCCAGCAGCTTAGGACTAGCGGATTACAATGAGCAGTTCTTC. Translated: CASSLGLADYNEQFF.

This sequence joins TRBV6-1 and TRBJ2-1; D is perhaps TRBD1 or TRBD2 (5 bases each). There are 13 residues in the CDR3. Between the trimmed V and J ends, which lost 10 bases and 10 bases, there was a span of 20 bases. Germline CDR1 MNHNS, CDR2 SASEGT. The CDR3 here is CATGPQGSGEQFF. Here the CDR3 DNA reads TGTGCCACGGGACCTCAGGGCTCAGGGGAGCAGTTCTTC.

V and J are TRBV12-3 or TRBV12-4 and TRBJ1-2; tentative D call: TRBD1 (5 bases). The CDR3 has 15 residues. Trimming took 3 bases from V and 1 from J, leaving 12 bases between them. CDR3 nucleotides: TGTGCCAGCAGTTTGGGTACAGGCTATAACTATGGCTACACCTTC. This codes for CASSLGTGYNYGYTF.